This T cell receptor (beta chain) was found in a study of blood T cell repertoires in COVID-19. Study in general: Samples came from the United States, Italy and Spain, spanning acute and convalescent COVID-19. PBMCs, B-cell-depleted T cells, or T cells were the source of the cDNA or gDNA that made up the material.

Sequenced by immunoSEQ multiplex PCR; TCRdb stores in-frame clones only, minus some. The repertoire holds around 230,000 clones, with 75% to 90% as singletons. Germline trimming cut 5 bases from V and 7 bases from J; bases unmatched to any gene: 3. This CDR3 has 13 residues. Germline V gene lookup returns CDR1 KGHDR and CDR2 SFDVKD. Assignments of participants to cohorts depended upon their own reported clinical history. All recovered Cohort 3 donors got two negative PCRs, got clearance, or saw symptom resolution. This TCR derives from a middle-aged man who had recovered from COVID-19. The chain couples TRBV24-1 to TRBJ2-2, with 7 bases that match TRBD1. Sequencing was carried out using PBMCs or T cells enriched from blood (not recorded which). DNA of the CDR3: TGTGCCACCAGTGGCAGGGGGAACGGGGAGCTGTTTTTT. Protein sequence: CATSGRGNGELFF.